Each of the 6 T cell receptor beta chains below was sequenced from the same sample in a study of Siglec-9 on CD8 T cells in melanoma. TCRdb's table, derived via immunoSEQ multiplex PCR, lists solely in-frame clones and lacks some. This table holds about 33,000 clones, about 80% found once. The sample comprised Siglec-9- CD8+ T cells sorted from blood. The receptors shown here come from a human donor in good health.

The chain combines TRBV14 with TRBJ1-2, with D hard to call. Germline-derived CDR1 and CDR2 are SGHDN and FVKESK. This CDR3 spans 14 amino acids. V gave up 4 bases and J gave up 6 bases, with 15 bases separating them. CDR3 region: CASSLTGARDGYTF. CDR3 DNA sequence: TGTGCCAGCAGCCTAACGGGAGCTAGGGATGGCTACACCTTC.

J is TRBJ2-3 and V is TRBV28, with D unclear. The CDR3 runs to 13 residues. Trimming stripped 1 base from V and 6 bases from J, with 8 bases between. Germline V gene data show CDR1 as MDHEN and CDR2 as SYDVKM. CDR3 DNA: TGTGCCAGCAGTTTATTGGTAGGGGATACGCAGTATTTT. As protein: CASSLLVGDTQYF.

Only a few counts were recorded for this clone. The chain couples TRBV5-1 to TRBJ1-1, with 12 bases aligning to TRBD1. The CDR3 has 19 residues. After removal of 3 bases from V and 8 bases from J, the junction contained 20 bases not matched to a gene. Germline CDR1 SGHRS, CDR2 YFSETQ. This CDR3 is CASSSLGQGAPWGEQEAFF. The CDR3, as DNA: TGCGCCAGCAGCTCCCTGGGACAGGGGGCGCCTTGGGGTGAACAAGAAGCTTTCTTT.

This clone was observed a single time. The gene calls are TRBV13 and TRBJ1-2, with D possibly being TRBD1 (6 bases). The CDR3 sequence is 16 residues long. Per germline, CDR1 PRHDT and CDR2 FYEKMQ (reference sequence). Trimming stripped 4 bases from V and 8 bases from J, with 23 bases between. CDR3 protein: CASSWEDRRDTWGYTF. CDR3 nucleotides: TGTGCCAGCAGCTGGGAGGACAGAAGAGACACATGGGGCTACACCTTC.

The CDR3, as DNA: TGTGCCAGCAGCTTGGACCGGGACAGCTTAAACAATGAGCAGTTCTTC. Translation: CASSLDRDSLNNEQFF. V is TRBV5-8 and J is TRBJ2-1; 7 bases match TRBD1. Germline CDR1 reads SGHTS; CDR2 reads YDEGEE. Losses at the gene ends were 0 bases for V and 5 bases for J; bases not matched to a gene: 8. This CDR3 contains 16 residues.

The chain employs TRBV28 and TRBJ2-7, with 8 bases matching TRBD1. The V and J ends lost 3 bases and 0 bases, in that order; junction bases with no gene match: 25. The CDR3 spans 22 residues. Looked up from germline, CDR1 is MDHEN and CDR2 is SYDVKM. CDR3 sequence reads: CASSLIQWQGAIGGTDSYEQYF. For the CDR3, the DNA is TGTGCCAGCAGTTTGATCCAATGGCAGGGGGCAATCGGCGGGACGGACTCCTACGAGCAGTACTTC.